One T cell receptor beta chain is described in this entry. Its binding antigen is unknown. One base away there is no much larger clone; base qualities are not given. Reading the germline V gene gives CDR1 SQVTM and CDR2 ANQGSEA. CDR3 length: 13 amino acids, cysteine to phenylalanine. The sequence is cut down to CDR3 DNA, 39 bases in frame from base 1. From V the trimming removes 6 bases and from J it removes 3 bases, while the gene matches leave 8 bases of the junction unaccounted for. This specimen comes from a study of CD8 T cells in Susac syndrome (dated 2019 in TCRdb). For context, the study as a whole: Repertoire sequencing was used to test whether CD8+ T cell activation and differentiation in Susac syndrome was antigen driven. Paper-wide results and their limitations: The TCR sequencing and HLA analysis was acknowledged to have included a relatively small number of individuals.

Peripheral blood CD8+ and CD4+ T cells from healthy donors, Susac syndrome patients and multiple sclerosis patients were profiled by high-throughput TCR beta sequencing. The healthy donors served as controls matched for age and sex. Bulk CD8+ and CD4+ T cells were purified magnetically by negative isolation, whereas CD8+ TEMRA cells were enriched by FACS. Blood was collected in EDTA tubes and processed within 24 hours, with PBMCs isolated through density gradient centrifugation. PBMCs destined for TCR sequencing were cryopreserved in liquid nitrogen and later thawed in a 37 °C water bath. A purity of at least 90% was achieved for sorted or isolated CD4+, CD8+ and CD8+ TEMRA cells. RNA was extracted using the RNeasy kit, and 0.5 to 1 microgram was reverse transcribed with random hexamers. The immunoSEQ multiplex PCR assay, which covers 54 Vbeta and 13 Jbeta segments, was used to amplify TCR beta CDR3 regions. To correct PCR amplification bias, a synthetic template baseline was used for both primer optimization and computational correction. As for how the authors treated the data: Reads were annotated to V, D and J genes per IMGT and analyzed with immunoSEQ Analyzer, keeping only productive sequences. Clonality was computed as one minus Shannon entropy normalized by log2 of the number of productive unique sequences. For each patient and control, public and private clones were evaluated within the 100 most prevalent clones. Clones were defined as Susac-specific when absent from the healthy and MS cohorts, from approximately 1,100 published viral clones and from other ImmuneACCESS disease sequences. TCRdb passed the public sequencing reads through fastp at Q25 and MiXCR, retaining productive beta sequences. Entries that share a CDR3 protein sequence are merged under the most common genes and DNA. TCRdb, rather than the study authors, made the V and J calls. A total of 140,000 or so distinct CDR3 sequences appear in this sample, 94% of them only once. The leading ten clones occupy approximately 0.08% of the sample.

The material sequenced was CD4+ T cells from PBMCs. The source is a human donor in good health. The rearrangement combines TRBV29-1 with TRBJ2-7; TRBD1 aligns with 7 central bases. The CDR3 region has the sequence CSVAQTGIYEQYF. The sequence in DNA is TGCAGCGTAGCGCAGACAGGGATCTACGAGCAGTACTTC.